This T cell receptor beta chain was profiled in a study of cytomegalovirus exposure and HLA in healthy donors (dated by TCRdb to 2015 to 2018). General notes on the study: An earlier analysis of a few hundred of the donors reported under 300 Gb of sequence data and about 120 million unique TCR beta sequences obtained from 180 million or so T cells. Approximately 330 gigabases of sequencing data and about 92 million unique TCR sequences made up an early release that covered approximately 700 HLA-typed donors. Among the roughly 390 genotyped donors, around 81% belonged to the genetic ancestry cluster associated with self-reported Caucasian donors. The study aimed to test whether cataloging public T cell receptors could reveal signatures of past pathogen exposure. Using immunosequencing, the study profiled T cell repertoires from around 670 subjects and related those repertoires to cytomegalovirus serostatus. In addition to the first cohort of hundreds of subjects, a separate validation cohort of approximately 110 different subjects was used. The study combined high-throughput TCR immunosequencing, statistical association of individual TCRs with disease status, and machine learning to predict cytomegalovirus infection status. To study patterns of TCR occurrence, a later analysis re-analyzed previously published TCR beta repertoires from under 750 donors and added high-resolution HLA genotyping. Rather than drawing on any new phenotypic data, the later analysis identified candidate immune exposures from TCR beta sequences and the way those sequences occurred across donors. In an earlier analysis of roughly 580 of the donors, high-throughput TCR beta sequencing was used to judge whether each TCR beta V gene segment behaved as functional or pseudogenic. Alongside the repertoire data, information on donor age, sex, ethnicity and CMV serostatus was compiled. A later genetic analysis used genome-wide SNP genotypes for about 65% of the 666 donors, treating that subset as a discovery cohort. Every repertoire in the discovery cohort had been generated on one and the same sequencing platform. HLA typing included class I and class II loci at four-digit resolution. Typing coverage differed by locus: A, B, C, DRB1 and DQB1 were typed in about 620-640 donors, DQA1 in approximately 520, DPA1 in 600 to 610, and DPB1 in 472. Five DR-DQ haplotypes were handled as single units for association and clustering, since linkage in the cohort was strong. Among some 400 genotyped donors of the cohort, an average of around 240,000 unique TCR beta nucleotide sequences was sequenced per donor, of which about 19% were non-productive. Overall study results and their limits: Correlated functional status among segregating V segments might reflect linkage disequilibrium, but an unknown experimental factor could not be ruled out. This cohort had only TCR beta chains sequenced, and the lack of alpha or paired-chain data limited which features could be detected. The classifier was reported to diagnose cytomegalovirus status with high specificity and sensitivity in both the original and validation cohorts. The study listed 150 to 200 TCR beta chains as associated with cytomegalovirus. The sequencing pipeline was judged likely to have produced a cluster of highly shared sequence variants as a technical artifact. In a later analysis, TCR association rates were found to vary across HLA loci, with the most associated TCRs seen for DRB1 alleles and the fewest for HLA-C alleles. The presence/absence analyses assumed that sequencing depth was roughly uniform across donors, and that assumption may not be true. Because counts were too low, under 20 rarely observed V segments, including chromosome 9 orphons, were left out of the earlier analysis of approximately 580 of the donors. In an earlier analysis of around 500 of the donors, most TCR beta V segments appeared in productive rearrangements about 90% or about 30% of the time, broadly matching IMGT annotations. Compared with the approximately 720-donor mean, donors in an Asian-associated ancestry cluster had fewer N-insertions in productive TCRs, according to a later genetic analysis. Because HLA typing was missing for some donors at each locus, association tests included only the typed subset. A further reported finding was that TCR beta sequences accurately predicted the HLA-A and HLA-B alleles for most subjects in the first cohort. Most TCR sequences were seen in very few donors, while some public TCRs were found in many individuals. According to a later analysis, parvovirus B19, influenza, CMV and Epstein-Barr virus appeared linked to several top co-occurrence clusters. When HLA alleles, especially DR and DQ, strongly co-occurred, TCR associations were difficult to assign to individual alleles. CMV serostatus was the only immune exposure information available for the cohort. In a later genetic analysis, a missense DCLRE1C variant was associated with V-gene and J-gene trimming of TCR beta chains, and the association was replicated in an independent cohort. In vitro tests confirmed that three of the cytomegalovirus-associated TCR beta chains recognize cytomegalovirus antigens. Specific HLA alleles were associated with roughly 17,000 TCR beta sequences at a false discovery rate of 0.05 in a later analysis. The authors suggested that the approach could potentially be generalized to other disease states and immunological phenotypes. In a later analysis, most CMV-associated TCR beta chains were found to appear HLA-restricted, with HLA associations seemingly driven largely by CMV exposure. In a later analysis, HLA-associated TCR beta chains showed more clonal expansion and lower generation probabilities than non-associated chains that were equally common. Some IMGT-functional V segments, including TRBV6-2 and TRBV6-3, could not be distinguished by the 87-base-pair reads and were therefore excluded.

The cohort was made up of 500 to 800 healthy bone marrow donors. At the time of sampling, every cohort member was nominally healthy, though immune exposures that went unrecorded were likely present. The donor tested CMV seropositive and was one of the 289 seropositive cohort members. A peripheral blood sample was collected from each donor, and TCR beta sequencing was performed on peripheral blood mononuclear cells. Genomic DNA extraction from the blood cell samples was performed with the Qiagen DNeasy Blood Extraction Kit. Note on this clone: Its antigen remains unidentified. Qualities for individual bases were not recorded, and no much larger clone is one base off.

Libraries were constructed by the immunoSEQ multiplex PCR assay. For the multiplex PCR, a mixture combining 60 forward primers for TCR Vbeta segments and 13 reverse primers for TCR Jbeta segments was used. A multiplex PCR assay on genomic DNA amplified the CDR3 region of rearranged TCR beta genes. On the Illumina HiSeq System, the amplified TCR beta libraries were sequenced as 87-base-pair reads. On the authors' methods: In a later analysis, tens of millions of unique TCR beta chains were counted across the 500 to 850 repertoires, and approximately 11 million of these chains were shared by at least two donors. Raw reads were error-corrected and collapsed into unique sequences by a nearest-neighbor algorithm in which closely related sequences were merged to remove PCR and sequencing errors. Alignment of CDR3 sequences to IMGT reference sequences was used to assign V, D and J gene segments. For a sequence to be retained, a match of at least six nucleotides was required to both a V gene segment and a J gene segment. A rearrangement counted as productive if the CDR3 had no stop codons and remained in frame with V and J, and every other rearrangement counted as non-productive. CDR3 was defined according to IMGT convention as the region running from the second conserved V-encoded cysteine to the conserved J-encoded phenylalanine. Sequences without an unambiguous match to a single V gene segment were excluded from the earlier analysis of approximately 560 of the donors. An earlier analysis of fewer than 750 of the donors called V segments functional above 56.7% productive rearrangements and segregating when the between-donor standard deviation exceeded 5%. A statistical classification framework was developed to diagnose cytomegalovirus status using the catalog of TCR beta chain sequences. In a later analysis, V and J genes were assigned by comparing TCR nucleotide sequences against IMGT/GENE-DB human TR gene sequences. A later analysis assigned CDR3 sequences and most-parsimonious VDJ recombination scenarios with the TCRdist pipeline. In a later analysis, each TCR beta chain was defined by its CDR3 amino acid sequence together with its V-gene family, and reads without a unique V-gene family were excluded. A later analysis removed 592 highly shared, low-generation-probability nucleotide sequences to deal with suspected cross-contamination and a sequencing artifact. For each public chain, a later analysis derived a clonal expansion index from normalized ranks of inferred template counts within each repertoire. A later analysis computed generation probabilities with a VDJ recombination model fitted to out-of-frame rearrangements, and checked the results against IGoR. Hypergeometric tests were used in a later analysis to score TCR-TCR, TCR-HLA and TCR-CMV co-occurrence, with a repertoire-size bias correction applied to the TCR pairs. A later analysis estimated false discovery rates by permuting HLA or CMV assignments 20 times. In a later analysis, co-occurring TCRs were grouped using DBSCAN, with TCRdist sequence similarity added in when clustering inside HLA-allele-positive subsets. Repertoires with fewer than 30,000 or more than 120,000 public chains were left out of co-occurrence clustering, as were about 5 repertoires with anomalous nucleotide sharing. TCRdb stores this immuneACCESS table with in-frame sequences only. Part of the clones is absent; in the studies checked, under half of the shortfall reflects unresolved V genes, and no reason is known for the rest. V and J calls and clone size follow that table, whereas D and trimming were derived from the DNA. For this sample the table gives tens of thousands of clones, of which around 90% were detected only once. Jointly, the top ten make up 1.5% of the sample.

V and J are trimmed by 5 bases and 1 base, and the gene matches miss 2 bases of the junction. CDR1 and CDR2, looked up from the germline V gene, are SGHTA and FQGTGA. The CDR3 contains 14 residues, cysteine and phenylalanine counted. The sequence is cut down to CDR3 DNA, 42 bases in frame from base 1. The chain joins TRBV7-3 to TRBJ1-1; 9 middle bases align to TRBD1. Material for sequencing was PBMCs. The receptor comes from a man aged 25-45 years in good health and CMV-seropositive. This receptor has the CDR3 CASSPDRGNTEAFF. The nucleotides read TGTGCCAGCAGCCCGGACAGGGGGAACACTGAAGCTTTCTTT.